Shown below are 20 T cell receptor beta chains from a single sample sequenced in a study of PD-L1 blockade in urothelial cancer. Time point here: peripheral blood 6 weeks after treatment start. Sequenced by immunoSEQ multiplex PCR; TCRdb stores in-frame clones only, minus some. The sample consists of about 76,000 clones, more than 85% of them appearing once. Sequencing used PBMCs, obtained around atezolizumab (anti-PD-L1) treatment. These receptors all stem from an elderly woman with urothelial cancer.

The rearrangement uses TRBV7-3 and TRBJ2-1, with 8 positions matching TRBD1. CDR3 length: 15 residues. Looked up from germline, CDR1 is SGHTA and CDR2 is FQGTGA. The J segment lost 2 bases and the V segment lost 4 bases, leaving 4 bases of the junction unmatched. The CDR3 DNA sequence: TGTGCCAGCAGCTCAGGACAGGGACCCTACAATGAGCAGTTCTTC. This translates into CASSSGQGPYNEQFF. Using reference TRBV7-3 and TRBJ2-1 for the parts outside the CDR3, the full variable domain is GAGVSQTPSNKVTEKGKYVELRCDPISGHTALYWYRQSLGQGPEFLIYFQGTGAADDSGLPNDRFFAVRPEGSVSTLKIQRTERGDSAVYLCASSSGQGPYNEQFFGPGTRLTVL.

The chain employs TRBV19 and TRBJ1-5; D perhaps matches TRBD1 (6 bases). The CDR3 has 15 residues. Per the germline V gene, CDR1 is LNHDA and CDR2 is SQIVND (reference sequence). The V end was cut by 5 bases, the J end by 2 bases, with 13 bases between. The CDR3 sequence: CASSPQGLGNQPQHF. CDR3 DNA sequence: TGTGCCAGTAGTCCCCAGGGGTTAGGCAATCAGCCCCAGCATTTT. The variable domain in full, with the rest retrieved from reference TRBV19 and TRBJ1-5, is DGGITQSPKYLFRKEGQNVTLSCEQNLNHDAMYWYRQDPGQGLRLIYYSQIVNDFQKGDIAEGYSVSREKKESFPLTVTSAQKNPTAFYLCASSPQGLGNQPQHFGDGTRLSIL.

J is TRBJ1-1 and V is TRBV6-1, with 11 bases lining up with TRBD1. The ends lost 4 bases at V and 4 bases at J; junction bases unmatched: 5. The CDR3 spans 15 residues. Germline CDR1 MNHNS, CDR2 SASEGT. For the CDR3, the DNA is TGTGCCAGCAGTGCGTCCGGGACAGGGGGCACTGAAGCTTTCTTT. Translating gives CASSASGTGGTEAFF.

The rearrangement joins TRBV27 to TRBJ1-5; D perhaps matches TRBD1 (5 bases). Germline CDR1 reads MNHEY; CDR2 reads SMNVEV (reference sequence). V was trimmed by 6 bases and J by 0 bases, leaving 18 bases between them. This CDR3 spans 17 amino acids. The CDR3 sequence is CASSTGWPGYSNQPQHF. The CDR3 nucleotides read TGTGCCAGCAGCACTGGGTGGCCAGGGTATAGCAATCAGCCCCAGCATTTT.

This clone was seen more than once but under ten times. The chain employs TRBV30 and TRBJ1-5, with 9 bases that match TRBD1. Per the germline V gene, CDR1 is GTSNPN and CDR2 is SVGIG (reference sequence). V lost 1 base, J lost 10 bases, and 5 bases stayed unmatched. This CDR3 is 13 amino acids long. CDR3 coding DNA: TGTGCCTGGAGTGGACAGGGGGTCGGACCCCAGCATTTT. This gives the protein CAWSGQGVGPQHF.

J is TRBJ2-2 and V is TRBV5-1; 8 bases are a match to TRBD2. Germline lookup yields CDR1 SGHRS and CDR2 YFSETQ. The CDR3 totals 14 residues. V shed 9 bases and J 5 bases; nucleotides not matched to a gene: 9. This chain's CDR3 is CATKAGVGTGELFF. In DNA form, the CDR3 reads TGCGCCACCAAAGCGGGAGTGGGAACCGGGGAGCTGTTTTTT. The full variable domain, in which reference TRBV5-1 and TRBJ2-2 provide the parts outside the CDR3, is KAGVTQTPRYLIKTRGQQVTLSCSPISGHRSVSWYQQTPGQGLQFLFEYFSETQRNKGNFPGRFSGRQFSNSRSEMNVSTLELGDSALYLCATKAGVGTGELFFGEGSRLTVL.

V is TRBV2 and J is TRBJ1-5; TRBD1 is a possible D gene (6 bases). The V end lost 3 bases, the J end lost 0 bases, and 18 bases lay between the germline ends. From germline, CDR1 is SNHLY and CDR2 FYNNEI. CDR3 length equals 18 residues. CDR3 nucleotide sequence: TGTGCCAGCAGTGATCCCGACAGGCGACGGTATAGCAATCAGCCCCAGCATTTT. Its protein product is CASSDPDRRRYSNQPQHF.

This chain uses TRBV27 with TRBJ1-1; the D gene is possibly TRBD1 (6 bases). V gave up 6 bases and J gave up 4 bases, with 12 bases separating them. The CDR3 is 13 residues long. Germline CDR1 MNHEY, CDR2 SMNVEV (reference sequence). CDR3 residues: CASRLQGPTEAFF. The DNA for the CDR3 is TGTGCCAGCAGATTACAGGGTCCCACTGAAGCTTTCTTT.

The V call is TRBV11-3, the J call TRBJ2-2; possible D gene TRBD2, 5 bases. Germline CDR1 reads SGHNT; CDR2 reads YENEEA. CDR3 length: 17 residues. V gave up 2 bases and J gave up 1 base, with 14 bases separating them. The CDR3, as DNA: TGTGCCAGCAGCTTACGCGCTAGCAGCTGGAACACCGGGGAGCTGTTTTTT. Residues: CASSLRASSWNTGELFF.

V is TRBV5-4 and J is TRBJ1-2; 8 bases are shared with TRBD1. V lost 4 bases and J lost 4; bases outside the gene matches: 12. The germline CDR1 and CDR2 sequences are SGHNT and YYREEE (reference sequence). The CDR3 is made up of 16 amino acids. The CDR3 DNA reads TGTGCCAGCAGCCCATCCTCGACAGGGGTCGGCTATGGCTACACCTTC. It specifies CASSPSSTGVGYGYTF.

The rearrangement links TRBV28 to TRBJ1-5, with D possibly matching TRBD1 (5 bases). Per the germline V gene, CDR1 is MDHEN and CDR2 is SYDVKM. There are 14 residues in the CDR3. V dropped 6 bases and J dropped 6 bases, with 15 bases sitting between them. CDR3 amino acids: CASRPMGGGQPQHF. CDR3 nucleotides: TGTGCCAGCAGGCCCATGGGGGGTGGTCAGCCCCAGCATTTT.

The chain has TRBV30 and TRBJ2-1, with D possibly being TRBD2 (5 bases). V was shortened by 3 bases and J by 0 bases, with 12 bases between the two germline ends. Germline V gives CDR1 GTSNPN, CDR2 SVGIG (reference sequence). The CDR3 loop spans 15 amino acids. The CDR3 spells CAWRLSGSSYNEQFF. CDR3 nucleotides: TGTGCCTGGAGGCTGAGCGGCAGCTCCTACAATGAGCAGTTCTTC.

CDR3 loop: CASRRDARHSYEQYF. The CDR3 DNA is TGTGCCAGCAGGCGGGACGCACGGCACTCCTACGAGCAGTACTTC. The V call is TRBV6-6, the J call TRBJ2-7; D perhaps matches TRBD2 (6 bases). CDR1 and CDR2 (germline): MNHNY, SVGAGI (reference sequence). Trimming removed 6 bases at V and 0 bases at J, with 15 bases between. CDR3 length: 15 residues.

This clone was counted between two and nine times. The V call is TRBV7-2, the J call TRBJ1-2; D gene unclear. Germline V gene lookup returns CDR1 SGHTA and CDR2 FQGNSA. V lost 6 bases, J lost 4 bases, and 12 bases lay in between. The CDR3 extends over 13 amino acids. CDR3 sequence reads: CASRRAAVYGYTF. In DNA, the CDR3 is TGTGCCAGCAGGCGAGCGGCTGTCTATGGCTACACCTTC.

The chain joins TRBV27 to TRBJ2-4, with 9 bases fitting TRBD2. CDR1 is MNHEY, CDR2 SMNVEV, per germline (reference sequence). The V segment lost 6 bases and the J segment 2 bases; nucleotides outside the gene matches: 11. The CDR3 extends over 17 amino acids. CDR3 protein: CASRKGAGGGSKNIQYF. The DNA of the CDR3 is TGTGCCAGCAGGAAAGGGGCGGGAGGGGGATCCAAAAACATTCAGTACTTC.

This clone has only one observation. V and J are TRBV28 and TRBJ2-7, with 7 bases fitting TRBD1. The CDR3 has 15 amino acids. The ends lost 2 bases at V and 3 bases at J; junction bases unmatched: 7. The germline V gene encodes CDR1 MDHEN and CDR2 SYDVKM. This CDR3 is CASSLPGQAFYEQYF. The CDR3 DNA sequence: TGTGCCAGCAGTTTACCCGGACAGGCATTCTACGAGCAGTACTTC.

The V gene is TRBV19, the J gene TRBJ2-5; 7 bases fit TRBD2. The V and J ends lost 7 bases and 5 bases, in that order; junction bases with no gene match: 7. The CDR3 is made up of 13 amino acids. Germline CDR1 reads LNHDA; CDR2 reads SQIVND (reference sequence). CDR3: CASMGGAGETQYF. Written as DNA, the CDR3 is TGTGCCAGTATGGGGGGAGCGGGGGAGACCCAGTACTTC.

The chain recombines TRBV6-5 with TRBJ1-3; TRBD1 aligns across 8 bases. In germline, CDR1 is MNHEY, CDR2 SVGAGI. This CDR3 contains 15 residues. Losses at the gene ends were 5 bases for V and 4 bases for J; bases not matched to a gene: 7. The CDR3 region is CASSPRGQLGNTIYF. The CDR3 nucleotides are TGTGCCAGCAGTCCCAGGGGGCAATTGGGAAACACCATATATTTT.

The CDR3 sequence: CASSLDGTGGYNEQFF. Here the CDR3 DNA reads TGCGCCAGCAGCTTGGATGGGACAGGGGGCTACAATGAGCAGTTCTTC. The chain combines TRBV5-1 with TRBJ2-1, with 11 bases identical to TRBD1. Germline V lookup: CDR1 SGHRS, CDR2 YFSETQ. The CDR3 runs 16 residues. With 0 bases clipped from V and 3 bases from J, the junction kept 2 bases outside the gene matches. Variable domain in full (rest from reference TRBV5-1 and TRBJ2-1): KAGVTQTPRYLIKTRGQQVTLSCSPISGHRSVSWYQQTPGQGLQFLFEYFSETQRNKGNFPGRFSGRQFSNSRSEMNVSTLELGDSALYLCASSLDGTGGYNEQFFGPGTRLTVL.

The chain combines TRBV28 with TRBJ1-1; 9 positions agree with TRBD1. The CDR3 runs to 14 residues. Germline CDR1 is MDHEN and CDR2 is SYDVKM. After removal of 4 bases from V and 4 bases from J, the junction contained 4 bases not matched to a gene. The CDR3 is CASSSGTGITEAFF. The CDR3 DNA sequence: TGTGCCAGCAGTTCCGGGACAGGGATCACTGAAGCTTTCTTT.